A selection of T cell receptor beta chains follows, all from one sample in a study of blood T cell repertoires in COVID-19. Some clones are missing from TCRdb's copy, which holds only in-frame ones; the method was immunoSEQ multiplex PCR. This sample has 110,000 to 150,000 clones, with approximately 84% found just once. Sequencing was performed on peripheral blood. These receptors came from a human donor in a cohort sampled during active COVID-19. CDR3s include the opening cysteine and the closing phenylalanine or tryptophan. D genes are given only for firm matches. Some rows mark clone size as missing; the rest say once, few, many or name a class of expanded clone.

V	D	J	size	DNA	CDR3
TRBV7-6	.	TRBJ2-7	.	TGTGCCAGCAGCCAGGAGGGGAACAGGGGAATCCACGAGCAGTACTTC	CASSQEGNRGIHEQYF
TRBV19	.	TRBJ1-1	.	TGTGCCAGTAGTATACAGGGATCGAACACTGAAGCTTTCTTT	CASSIQGSNTEAFF
TRBV2	.	TRBJ2-2	.	TGTGCCAGCAGTCAGTTTCGAGCGGACAACACCGGGGAGCTGTTTTTT	CASSQFRADNTGELFF
TRBV7-2	TRBD2	TRBJ2-5	once	TGTGCCAGCAGCTTCGGACTAGCGGGGGGGCAACAAGAGACCCAGTACTTC	CASSFGLAGGQQETQYF
TRBV19	.	TRBJ2-3	.	TGTGCCAGTAGTTTTGGACTAGATACGCAGTATTTT	CASSFGLDTQYF
TRBV3-1/TRBV3-2	TRBD1	TRBJ1-2	.	TGTGCCAGCAGCCAAATCATGGGCGCAGGGGGAAATATCTATGGCTACACCTTC	CASSQIMGAGGNIYGYTF
TRBV5-1	TRBD1	TRBJ2-1	.	TGCGCCAGCAGCCCCAGGGGGCAATACAATGAGCAGTTCTTC	CASSPRGQYNEQFF
TRBV7-9	.	TRBJ2-7	once	TGTGCCAGCAGCGTTAGTTACGAGCAGTACTTC	CASSVSYEQYF
TRBV19	TRBD1	TRBJ1-6	once	TGTGCCAGTTCCCTTGACAGGGGAGGATCACCCCTCCACTTT	CASSLDRGGSPLHF
TRBV5-6	.	TRBJ1-1	.	TGTGCCAGCAGCTTGGCGGACACTGAAGCTTTCTTT	CASSLADTEAFF
TRBV10-3	.	TRBJ2-2	.	TGTGCCATCAGTGAGTTCAGGGAGAACACCGGGGAGCTGTTTTTT	CAISEFRENTGELFF
TRBV7-8	.	TRBJ1-5	few	TGTGCCAGCAGTGGGGGGGCGGCGGGCGCGGGGAGTCAGCCCCAGCATTTT	CASSGGAAGAGSQPQHF
TRBV3-1/TRBV3-2	.	TRBJ1-2	.	TGTGCCAGCAGCCAAGAGGGGAGCTATGGCTACACCTTC	CASSQEGSYGYTF
TRBV14	.	TRBJ1-6	once	TGTGCCAGCAGCCAAGCCTCGGTACCCCTCCACTTT	CASSQASVPLHF
TRBV29-1	.	TRBJ1-2	many	TGCAGCGTTGAAGGGGCAGGGTCCATTAACTATGGCTACACCTTC	CSVEGAGSINYGYTF
TRBV5-6	.	TRBJ1-1	.	TGTGCCAGCAGCTCCGACACTGAAGCTTTCTTT	CASSSDTEAFF
TRBV9	TRBD2	TRBJ2-7	.	TGTGCCAGCAGCGTCTCTAGCGGGGGGGCGTACGAGCAGTACTTC	CASSVSSGGAYEQYF
TRBV12-3/TRBV12-4	TRBD1	TRBJ1-1	.	TGTGCCAGCGGTGGACAGGGTCGGACTGAAGCTTTCTTT	CASGGQGRTEAFF
TRBV27	.	TRBJ2-4	.	TGTGCCAGCAGTTTAACCAGGGGTTACATTCAGTACTTC	CASSLTRGYIQYF
TRBV5-4	.	TRBJ1-2	few	TGTGCCAGCAGCTTTAGCGGATCTAACTATGGCTACACCTTC	CASSFSGSNYGYTF
TRBV27	.	TRBJ2-1	.	TGTGCCAGCAGCTATAAATTCGGAACGGGGAGAACTGAGCAGTTCTTC	CASSYKFGTGRTEQFF
TRBV28	.	TRBJ2-1	.	TGTGCCAGCAGTTTCCCCGGGATCTACAATGAGCAGTTCTTC	CASSFPGIYNEQFF
TRBV5-1	TRBD1	TRBJ2-3	.	TGCGCCAGCCATCCGGGACAGGGGAGTTTTGCAGATACGCAGTATTTT	CASHPGQGSFADTQYF
TRBV3-1/TRBV3-2	TRBD1	TRBJ2-7	.	TGTGCCAGCAGCCGGGGACAGGGCTCCTACGAGCAGTACTTC	CASSRGQGSYEQYF
TRBV4-2	.	TRBJ2-7	.	TGTGCCAGCAGCCAAGCACAGGGAGACTACGAGCAGTACTTC	CASSQAQGDYEQYF
TRBV4-2	TRBD1	TRBJ2-1	.	TGTGCCAGCAGCCAAGATAGGACAGGGGCCTACAATGAGCAGTTCTTC	CASSQDRTGAYNEQFF
TRBV12-3/TRBV12-4	.	TRBJ1-2	.	TGTGCCAGCAGTTTCGGCGGAGGCTATGGCTACACCTTC	CASSFGGGYGYTF
TRBV28	TRBD1	TRBJ2-7	.	TGTGCCAGCAGCCGAGGGGGCGCCTACGAGCAGTACTTC	CASSRGGAYEQYF
TRBV6-1	.	TRBJ1-2	few	TGTGCCAGCAGTGAACTTAGGGGTTTCGATGGCTACACCTTC	CASSELRGFDGYTF
TRBV15	.	TRBJ1-2	.	TGTGCCACCAGCAGCCAATCCAGGGCGGCCAACTATGGCTACACCTTC	CATSSQSRAANYGYTF
TRBV5-4	TRBD1	TRBJ2-7	.	TGTGCCAGCAGCTCGACAGGGGGCCTTTACGAGCAGTACTTC	CASSSTGGLYEQYF
TRBV11-3	.	TRBJ2-1	.	TGTGCCAGCAGCCAAACCGGGACACACAATGAGCAGTTCTTC	CASSQTGTHNEQFF
TRBV7-2	.	TRBJ1-2	.	TGTGCCAGCAAGGGGTCCTATGGCTACACCTTC	CASKGSYGYTF
TRBV6-2/TRBV6-3	.	TRBJ1-1	few	TGTGCCAGCAGTTACCCCAGGAACACTGAAGCTTTCTTT	CASSYPRNTEAFF
TRBV4-2	.	TRBJ2-5	few	TGTGCCAGCAGCCCCGGACGGAGGATTGAAGAGACCCAGTACTTC	CASSPGRRIEETQYF
TRBV7-2	.	TRBJ2-2	.	TGTGCCAGCAGTTACGGAGTCGCCACCGGGGAGCTGTTTTTT	CASSYGVATGELFF
TRBV7-2	TRBD1	TRBJ2-1	few	TGTGCCAGCAGCTGGACAGGTTTAAATGAGCAGTTCTTC	CASSWTGLNEQFF
TRBV15	TRBD1	TRBJ1-1	.	TGTGCCACCAGCAGAGAACAGGGGCGCATGAACACTGAAGCTTTCTTT	CATSREQGRMNTEAFF
TRBV19	TRBD1	TRBJ1-2	.	TGTGCCAGTAGTATAACGGGACAGGGGACGCATGGCTACACCTTC	CASSITGQGTHGYTF
TRBV12-5	TRBD1	TRBJ1-2	once	TGTGCTAGTGGTTTGGTAGGGGGGGACAGGGTAGTCGGCTACACCTTC	CASGLVGGDRVVGYTF
TRBV3-1/TRBV3-2	TRBD1	TRBJ1-2	.	TGTGCCAGCAGTCTCCAGGGGGGAGATGGCTACACCTTC	CASSLQGGDGYTF
TRBV18	TRBD2	TRBJ2-5	.	TGTGCCAGCTCACCACCTACTAGCGGGAGGAGGTTAGAGACCCAGTACTTC	CASSPPTSGRRLETQYF
TRBV5-6	.	TRBJ1-5	.	TGTGCCAGCAGCTTGTCGGGATATAGCAATCAGCCCCAGCATTTT	CASSLSGYSNQPQHF
TRBV5-4	.	TRBJ2-5	.	TGTGCCAGCAGCTTGAGGCGGGGTACAGAGACCCAGTACTTC	CASSLRRGTETQYF
TRBV6-5	.	TRBJ1-1	few	TGTGCCGTACAAGGGGGAGTTTGGACTGAAGCTTTCTTT	CAVQGGVWTEAFF